Listed here are 10 T cell receptor beta chains from one sample, sequenced in a study of blood T cell repertoires in COVID-19. Assay: immunoSEQ multiplex PCR; the TCRdb copy retains only in-frame clones and omits some. The table includes 100,000 to 150,000 clones, 88% detected once. The sample taken for sequencing was peripheral blood. The origin of the receptors is a man between 65 and 85 years old with active COVID-19.

V gene TRBV7-2 combines with J gene TRBJ1-6; D gene unclear. Between the trimmed V and J ends, which lost 5 bases and 10 bases, there was a span of 9 bases. Germline CDR1 reads SGHTA; CDR2 reads FQGNSA. This CDR3 contains 12 residues. Written as DNA, the CDR3 is TGTGCCAGCAGCAGAGAGGAATCACCCCTCCACTTT. It codes for CASSREESPLHF.

This sequence joins TRBV3-1 (or the pseudogene TRBV3-2) and TRBJ1-6; no firm D call. This CDR3 is built from 12 residues. The germline V gene has CDR1 LGHDT and CDR2 YNNKEL (reference sequence). V was cut by 1 base and J by 13 bases, with 8 bases left in between. CDR3 loop: CASSQGGAPLHF. The CDR3 DNA reads as TGTGCCAGCAGCCAAGGCGGTGCGCCCCTCCACTTT.

This clone has only a few counts. This chain joins TRBV4-1 and TRBJ2-7; 7 nucleotides align to TRBD2. CDR3 length: 15 amino acids. Germline CDR1 and CDR2: MGHRA and YSYEKL. The trim removed 1 base at V and 0 bases at J, leaving 3 bases unmatched. The CDR3 is CASSQGLAISYEQYF. For the CDR3, the DNA is TGCGCCAGCAGCCAAGGACTAGCAATCTCCTACGAGCAGTACTTC.

V is TRBV24-1 and J is TRBJ1-2, with unresolved D. The V end was cut by 3 bases, the J end by 4 bases, with 14 bases between. Germline CDR1 KGHDR, CDR2 SFDVKD. The CDR3 is made up of 15 amino acids. CDR3: CATSDPKAGSYGYTF. The CDR3 DNA sequence: TGTGCCACCAGTGATCCCAAAGCGGGTAGCTATGGCTACACCTTC.

This chain links TRBV11-2 with TRBJ2-7; a possible D gene is TRBD1 (5 bases). The CDR3 contains 14 residues. CDR1 SGHAT and CDR2 FQNNGV come from the germline V gene. Trimming removed 3 bases at V and 3 bases at J, with 12 bases between. The CDR3 nucleotides read TGTGCCAGCAGCTTTGGGGTAGGGGACTACGAGCAGTACTTC. Translating it yields CASSFGVGDYEQYF.

J is TRBJ2-2 and V is TRBV3-1 (or the pseudogene TRBV3-2), with 10 bases that match TRBD1. The CDR3 totals 15 residues. Germline V gives CDR1 LGHDT, CDR2 YNNKEL (reference sequence). V shed 6 bases, J shed 5 bases, and the junction held 6 bases outside the gene matches. The CDR3 region has the DNA TGTGCCAGCAGAAGACAGGGGGCACGGACCGGGGAGCTGTTTTTT. This sequence encodes CASRRQGARTGELFF.

This chain uses TRBV24-1 with TRBJ2-2; D ambiguous. The germline gives CDR1 KGHDR, CDR2 SFDVKD. This CDR3 has 12 residues. Trimming cost V 8 bases and J 1 base, with 4 bases left between them. Here the CDR3 DNA reads TGTGCCACCAACGGGAACACCGGGGAGCTGTTTTTT. It translates to CATNGNTGELFF.

This sequence joins TRBV4-1 and TRBJ2-4, with D perhaps matching TRBD1 (6 bases). Trimming left V 4 bases short and J 0 bases short, with 13 bases between. The germline V gene encodes CDR1 MGHRA and CDR2 YSYEKL. This CDR3 spans 16 amino acids. The CDR3 here is CASSPRTETAKNIQYF. The CDR3 DNA follows: TGCGCCAGCAGCCCCCGGACAGAGACAGCCAAAAACATTCAGTACTTC.

This clone showed up just once. This chain joins TRBV4-3 and TRBJ2-7, with 11 bases aligning to TRBD1. Per germline, CDR1 LGHNA and CDR2 YSLEER. This CDR3 has 16 residues. V lost 3 bases and J lost 5; bases outside the gene matches: 9. This CDR3 reads CASSHVAGTGGHEQYF. For the CDR3, the DNA is TGCGCCAGCAGCCACGTCGCGGGGACAGGGGGACACGAGCAGTACTTC.

V usage is TRBV19 and J usage is TRBJ1-2, with D possibly being TRBD1 (5 bases). Trimming cost V 7 bases and J 7 bases, with 22 bases left between them. This CDR3 has 15 residues. Germline V lookup: CDR1 LNHDA, CDR2 SQIVND (reference sequence). The CDR3 DNA follows: TGTGCCAGTACCATGAGGTCAGGGTCCTCTGCTGGCTACACCTTC. Its translation: CASTMRSGSSAGYTF. Filled out from reference TRBV19 and TRBJ1-2, the complete variable domain reads DGGITQSPKYLFRKEGQNVTLSCEQNLNHDAMYWYRQDPGQGLRLIYYSQIVNDFQKGDIAEGYSVSREKKESFPLTVTSAQKNPTAFYLCASTMRSGSSAGYTFGSGTRLTVV.